The 24 T cell receptor beta chains below come from one sample, sequenced in a study of blood T cells in healthy people across ages. Next came a second PCR, run for about 7 to 12 cycles, which used a sample-barcoded 5' primer along with a J-beta primer mix. Using its own MiXCR run on the 5' RACE reads, TCRdb lists one record per CDR3 protein. The data hold around 850,000 distinct CDR3 sequences, with under 40% observed a single time. The material sequenced was blood. These receptors were obtained from a man between 18 and 35 years old in good health.

The count of this clonotype is one. This may be a read error, as it is one base from a much larger clone. V usage is TRBV4-2 and J usage is TRBJ2-7; 11 bases fit TRBD2. From germline, CDR1 is LGHNA and CDR2 YNFKEQ. Trimming removed 0 bases from V and 2 bases from J; junction bases left unmatched: 3. This CDR3 has 16 amino acids. The DNA for the CDR3 is TGTGCCAGCAGCCAAGAAGGGACTAGCGGTCCCTACGAGCAGTACTTC. Translating gives CASSQEGTSGPYEQYF.

The sample holds one count of this clonotype. The DNA for the CDR3 is TGCGCCAGCAGCGAAAGGACTAGCGGCTCCTACAATGAGCAGTTCTTC. Translating it yields CASSERTSGSYNEQFF. The chain joins TRBV4-1 to TRBJ2-1; the match to TRBD2 covers 10 bases. J gave up 0 bases and V 5 bases, and 4 bases lay outside the gene matches. Germline V lookup: CDR1 MGHRA, CDR2 YSYEKL. The CDR3 length is 16 residues.

The chain joins TRBV7-2 to TRBJ1-2; a possible D gene is TRBD1 (5 bases). The CDR3 runs to 17 residues. CDR1 and CDR2 from the germline V gene are SGHTA and FQGNSA. V lost 3 bases and J 0 bases, leaving 17 bases between the germline ends. CDR3 DNA sequence: TGTGCCAGCAGCTTCTCGGGACGACGTGTGACTAACTATGGCTACACCTTC. It codes for CASSFSGRRVTNYGYTF.

This clonotype was found many times. The V call is TRBV4-3, the J call TRBJ2-3; D not resolved. This CDR3 region has 16 residues. The germline V gene has CDR1 LGHNA and CDR2 YSLEER. V lost 0 bases and J lost 0, with 10 bases in between. The CDR3 region is CASSQDPGQSTDTQYF. The CDR3 DNA follows: TGCGCCAGCAGCCAAGATCCCGGCCAAAGCACAGATACGCAGTATTTT.

The rearrangement links TRBV4-1 to TRBJ1-4, with unresolved D. The V gene's germline CDR1 is MGHRA and CDR2 YSYEKL. This CDR3 is 14 amino acids long. Trimming left V 0 bases short and J 9 bases short, with 11 bases between. The CDR3: CASSQDLQIQKLFF. The DNA for the CDR3 is TGCGCCAGCAGCCAAGACCTCCAGATTCAAAAACTGTTTTTT.

The chain employs TRBV6-2 or TRBV6-3 and TRBJ2-5; tentative D call: TRBD1 (6 bases). The CDR3 has 15 amino acids. Trimming left V 6 bases short and J 4 bases short, with 18 bases between. The germline V gene has CDR1 MNHEY and CDR2 SVGEGT. The DNA of the CDR3 is TGTGCCAGCAGCTATGTGGGACAATCCGTAGAGACCCAGTACTTC. Translated: CASSYVGQSVETQYF.

This clonotype was detected only a few times. The chain joins TRBV4-3 to TRBJ2-3; 10 bases map to TRBD2. This CDR3 has 15 amino acids. Germline-derived CDR1 and CDR2 are LGHNA and YSLEER. Unmatched junction bases numbered 4, after V lost 4 bases and J lost 3 bases. The CDR3 DNA is TGCGCCAGCAGCCCCAGCGGGGGGGTGACAGATACGCAGTATTTT. Translating it yields CASSPSGGVTDTQYF.

Notes on this clonotype: A much larger clone differs from this one at a single base, so this may be a read error. The V and J genes are TRBV4-1 and TRBJ2-3; D gene ambiguous. Germline V lookup: CDR1 MGHRA, CDR2 YSYEKL. This CDR3 has 14 residues. Trimming took 4 bases from V and 6 from J, leaving 14 bases between them. CDR3 loop: CASSLAVHPDTQYF. The CDR3 nucleotides are TGCGCCAGCAGCCTAGCCGTCCACCCGGATACGCAGTATTTT.

Of note for this clonotype: Mismatch with germline at one junction end may stem from a read error. The genes are TRBV12-3 or TRBV12-4 and TRBJ2-1; D might be TRBD1 (6 bases). The CDR3 is 11 amino acids. The CDR3 DNA sequence: TGTGCCAGCAGGAGGACAGAGGAGCAGTTATTC. Protein sequence: CASRRTEEQLF.

This clonotype has only a few counts. The chain uses TRBV20-1 and TRBJ1-5; unclear D gene. Germline assignment: CDR1 DFQATT and CDR2 SNEGSKA (reference sequence). Between the trimmed V and J ends, which lost 6 bases and 4 bases, there was a span of 10 bases. The CDR3 is 12 residues long. Here the CDR3 reads CSAGSGNQPQHF. The CDR3 coding sequence is TGCAGTGCCGGGAGTGGAAATCAGCCCCAGCATTTT.

The CDR3 sequence is CASSQESGPVYDGYTF. The CDR3 nucleotides read TGTGCCAGCAGCCAAGAATCAGGGCCCGTCTACGATGGCTACACCTTC. The J gene is TRBJ1-2, the V gene TRBV14; TRBD1 might be the D (5 bases). CDR3 length equals 16 residues. The V end was cut by 0 bases, the J end by 6 bases, with 17 bases between. Germline V lookup: CDR1 SGHDN, CDR2 FVKESK.

The chain recombines TRBV6-2 or TRBV6-3 with TRBJ2-1, with a tentative D call TRBD2 (6 bases). The CDR3 extends over 17 amino acids. V lost 4 bases and J lost 0, with 16 bases in between. Looked up from germline, CDR1 is MNHEY and CDR2 is SVGEGT. The chain's CDR3 is CASSCSRRGASYNEQFF. The CDR3 coding sequence is TGTGCCAGCAGTTGCTCGAGGCGGGGCGCCTCCTACAATGAGCAGTTCTTC.

The rearrangement uses TRBV20-1 and TRBJ2-3, with D unresolved. Germline assignment: CDR1 DFQATT and CDR2 SNEGSKA (reference sequence). This CDR3 has 14 residues. Trimming pared 3 bases from V and 0 bases from J, leaving 10 bases between. CDR3 in amino acids: CSASLHPSTDTQYF. CDR3 in DNA: TGCAGTGCTAGCCTACACCCAAGCACAGATACGCAGTATTTT.

This clonotype occurred a few times. The rearrangement links TRBV27 to TRBJ2-3; 8 bases are a match to TRBD1. The CDR3 is 17 amino acids. J lost 5 bases, V lost 3 bases, and 13 bases had no gene match. Germline assignment: CDR1 MNHEY and CDR2 SMNVEV (reference sequence). CDR3 bases: TGTGCCAGCAGTTTTTGGATAGGGACAGGACGGGAAGATACGCAGTATTTT. Translated, it gives CASSFWIGTGREDTQYF.

This clonotype has at least ten counts. This chain connects TRBV5-6 to TRBJ2-1; D call uncertain. The CDR3 is 14 amino acids. Germline V gene data show CDR1 as SGHDT and CDR2 as YYEEEE. V lost 3 bases and J 5 bases, leaving 12 bases between the germline ends. CDR3: CASSWGTDHNEQFF. The CDR3 bases are TGTGCCAGCAGCTGGGGAACTGACCACAATGAGCAGTTCTTC.

CDR3 residues: CASRGRAPFPYGYTF. DNA of the CDR3: TGTGCCAGCAGGGGAAGGGCACCCTTTCCCTACGGCTACACCTTC. The rearrangement uses TRBV12-3 or TRBV12-4 and TRBJ1-2, with D hard to call. Trimming pared 6 bases from V and 8 bases from J, leaving 22 bases between. The CDR3 is 15 amino acids.

In this sample, this clonotype turned up many times. The chain links TRBV4-3 to TRBJ2-3; 7 bases map to TRBD2. Germline V lookup: CDR1 LGHNA, CDR2 YSLEER. V was pared by 0 bases and J by 2 bases, with 2 bases of the junction left unmatched. CDR3 length equals 15 residues. CDR3 DNA sequence: TGCGCCAGCAGCCAAGAAGGGACTACCACAGATACGCAGTATTTT. Translating it yields CASSQEGTTTDTQYF.

This clonotype appeared a few times. The chain links TRBV5-1 to TRBJ2-7; TRBD1 agrees at 8 bases. The CDR3 is 14 amino acids. Unmatched junction bases numbered 7, after V lost 4 bases and J lost 4 bases. Germline V lookup: CDR1 SGHRS, CDR2 YFSETQ. The chain's CDR3 is CASSLDREYYEQYF. CDR3 nucleotides: TGCGCCAGCAGCCTGGACAGGGAATATTACGAGCAGTACTTC.

This clonotype was counted between two and nine times. J is TRBJ1-1 and V is TRBV12-3 or TRBV12-4; D possibly corresponds to TRBD1 (6 bases). The CDR3 is 15 amino acids. With 5 bases removed from V and 4 bases from J, the gap between germline ends came to 17 bases. DNA for the CDR3: TGTGCCAGCAGTGCCCGGACAGCTTGGGGCACTGAAGCTTTCTTT. Its translation is CASSARTAWGTEAFF.

This clonotype was counted a few times. This chain links TRBV7-8 with TRBJ2-3; D is possibly TRBD1 (5 bases). The CDR3 has 15 residues. Germline V gene lookup returns CDR1 SGHVS and CDR2 FQNEAQ. Trimming shortened V by 5 bases and J by 2 bases, and 14 bases separated the two germline ends. CDR3 residues: CASSAQAEYTDTQYF. CDR3 in DNA: TGTGCCAGCAGCGCACAGGCAGAGTACACAGATACGCAGTATTTT.

The J gene is TRBJ1-2, the V gene TRBV27, with D possibly being TRBD1 (5 bases). The germline gives CDR1 MNHEY, CDR2 SMNVEV (reference sequence). The V end was cut by 7 bases, the J end by 4 bases, with 19 bases between. The CDR3 has 15 amino acids. CDR3 DNA: TGTGCCAGCACCGCCAGGGCTGGGGTAGGCTATGGCTACACCTTC. This codes for CASTARAGVGYGYTF.

The chain uses TRBV30 and TRBJ1-2; D not certain. Germline CDR1 GTSNPN, CDR2 SVGIG (reference sequence). This CDR3 is built from 11 residues. Trimming took off 3 bases at V and 4 bases at J, with 6 bases between the two ends. CDR3 bases: TGTGCCTGGAGCTGGGCCTATGGCTACACCTTC. Translated: CAWSWAYGYTF.

V and J are TRBV6-6 and TRBJ1-1; TRBD1 matches at 7 bases. V gave up 4 bases and J gave up 4 bases; unmatched junction bases: 9. This CDR3 contains 15 residues. Germline-derived CDR1 and CDR2 are MNHNY and SVGAGI (reference sequence). CDR3 sequence (DNA): TGTGCCAGCAGTTGGGATCGATCAGGGGGCACTGAAGCTTTCTTT. Protein sequence: CASSWDRSGGTEAFF.

The J gene is TRBJ2-1, the V gene TRBV9; 8 bases fit TRBD1. Germline lookup yields CDR1 SGDLS and CDR2 YYNGEE. V shed 2 bases, J shed 0 bases, and the junction held 1 base outside the gene matches. The CDR3 runs to 15 residues. The CDR3 coding sequence is TGTGCCAGCAGCGTGGACAGGGACTCCTACAATGAGCAGTTCTTC. Translating gives CASSVDRDSYNEQFF.